Sequencing of this T cell receptor beta chain was carried out in a study of blood T cell repertoires in COVID-19 (dated by TCRdb to about 2020). Broadly, across the study: Samples covering the acute and convalescent phases of COVID-19 were provided by collaborators in the United States, Italy and Spain. The material from the prospective study consisted of cDNA or gDNA derived from T cells, B-cell-depleted T cells, or PBMCs. A de-identified subject ID, COVID-19 status, age in years and sex were almost always included in the sample metadata. The samples were drawn from the first 160 participants of the ongoing ImmuneRACE study and from 1,254 subjects provided by 6 global collaborators. The repertoires were released in a freely available public database intended as a resource for research on the immune response to SARS-CoV-2. Where HLA class I and class II types were available, the types were taken from metadata supplied by the sample provider, not from assay-based typing. Subjects who had been exposed to COVID-19, were actively infected with it, or had recovered from it provided the deeply sampled blood TCRbeta repertoires that made up the dataset.

The full study reports these points: The quantity of clinical and demographic metadata differed by source and by participant and was supplied without curation.

The immunoSEQ Assay, a bias-controlled multiplex PCR, was used to amplify TCRbeta CDR3 regions from genomic DNA. As for the original processing: Nucleated cell counts per sample were estimated from amplification of reference gene primers within the assay. To quantify the absolute abundance of each unique TCRbeta CDR3 rearrangement, sequence reads were collapsed and filtered. For each sample, productive Simpson clonality was calculated by taking the square root of Simpson's diversity index across productive rearrangements. Held by TCRdb, this immuneACCESS table contains in-frame sequences only and omits some clones. Under half of the omission traces to an unresolved V gene where checked; the cause of the rest is unknown. That table gives V, J and clone size, and the DNA gave D and trimming. The sample profile shows around 310,000 clones; roughly 90% of them were found once. The ten largest clones take up over 8.5% of the sample.

In regard to this clone: The antigen it binds to is not known. Base quality data are lacking; no much larger clone is found one base away.

In the prospective study, participants were roughly 18 to 100 years old, resided in approximately 22 geographic areas of the United States, and were enrolled through a virtual design. To assign participants to cohorts, the prospective study relied on clinical history that participants themselves reported in a screening survey and a study questionnaire. For ImmuneRACE Cohort 3, a participant was defined as recovered based on two consecutive negative NP/OP PCR tests, clearance by a healthcare professional, or resolution of symptoms. In the prospective study, whole blood, serum and a nasopharyngeal or oropharyngeal swab were collected from each participant by mobile phlebotomists. Over a roughly 2-month period, participants in the prospective study had the option of providing additional blood draws and questionnaires. Before DNA extraction, prospective study blood samples were shipped either frozen or at room temperature.

The CDR3 sequence holds 12 residues, the cysteine and phenylalanine included. Only the CDR3 part of the read is kept: 36 bases, read in frame from the first base. V was cut back by 4 bases and J by 9 bases, leaving a gap of 11 bases between them. According to the germline V gene, CDR1 reads SGHDT and CDR2 reads YYEEEE. The sequencing sample was made of PBMCs or T cells enriched from blood (not recorded which). In this chain, TRBV5-6 is recombined with TRBJ2-1; D gene: possibly TRBD2, on 6 matching bases. This clonotype originated in a woman in her 30s who had recovered from COVID-19. The CDR3 reads as follows: CASSAGGAEQFF. At the DNA level, the sequence is TGTGCCAGCAGCGCCGGAGGGGCTGAGCAGTTCTTC. Reference TRBV5-6 and TRBJ2-1 proteins supply the regions before and after the CDR3; the full variable domain is: DAGVTQSPTHLIKTRGQQVTLRCSPKSGHDTVSWYQQALGQGPQFIFQYYEEEERQRGNFPDRFSGHQFPNYSSELNVNALLLGDSALYLCASSAGGAEQFFGPGTRLTVL.